This paragraph reports one TCR beta chain. Antigen unknown. Caucasian adults living in Nashville, Tennessee, provided all samples. This entry is derived from a study of shared clonotypes between healthy human individuals. General study points: Donor scarcity curtailed the genetic and exposure-history diversity represented herein. Roughly 5% of naive CD4 clonotypes were common to a few donors.

Some clones are missing from TCRdb's copy, which holds only in-frame ones; the method was immunoSEQ multiplex PCR. The sample has 2 million to 2.5 million clones, 85% to 95% seen once; the top ten hold 0.3% to 0.4%. Trimming shortened V by 2 bases and J by 4 bases, and 11 bases separated the two germline ends. The CDR3 is 14 residues long. CDR1 and CDR2 (germline): MNHEY, SMNVEV (reference sequence). This TCR was recovered from a young man in good health. Some clones in this sample may be carry-over from other donors' samples. The sequenced sample was naive CD4+ T cells from PBMCs. As to subset: CD45RA+ positively selected. The rearrangement joins TRBV27 to TRBJ1-2; unclear D gene. Written as DNA, the CDR3 is TGTGCCAGCAGTTTAATCGCAGCATCCTATGGCTACACCTTC. It codes for CASSLIAASYGYTF.